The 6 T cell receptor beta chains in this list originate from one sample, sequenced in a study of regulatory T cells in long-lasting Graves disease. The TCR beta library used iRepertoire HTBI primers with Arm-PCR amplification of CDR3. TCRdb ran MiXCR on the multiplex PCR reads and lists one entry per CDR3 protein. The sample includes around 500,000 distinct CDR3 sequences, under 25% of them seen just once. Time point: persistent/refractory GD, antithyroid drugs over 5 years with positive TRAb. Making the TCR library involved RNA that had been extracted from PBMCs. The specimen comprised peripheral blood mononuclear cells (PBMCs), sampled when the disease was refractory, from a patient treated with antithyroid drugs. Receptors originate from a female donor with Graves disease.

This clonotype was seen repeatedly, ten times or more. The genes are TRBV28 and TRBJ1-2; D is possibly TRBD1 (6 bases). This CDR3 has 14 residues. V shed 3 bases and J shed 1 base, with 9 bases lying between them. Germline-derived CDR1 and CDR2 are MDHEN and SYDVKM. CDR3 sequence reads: CASSLIGGNYGYTF. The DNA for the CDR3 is TGTGCCAGCAGTTTGATAGGGGGTAACTATGGCTACACCTTC.

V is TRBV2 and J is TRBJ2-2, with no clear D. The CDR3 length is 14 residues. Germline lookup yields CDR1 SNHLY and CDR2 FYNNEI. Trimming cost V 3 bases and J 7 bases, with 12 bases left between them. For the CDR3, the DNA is TGTGCCAGCAGTGATAGCACCGAAAACGGGGAGCTGTTTTTT. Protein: CASSDSTENGELFF.

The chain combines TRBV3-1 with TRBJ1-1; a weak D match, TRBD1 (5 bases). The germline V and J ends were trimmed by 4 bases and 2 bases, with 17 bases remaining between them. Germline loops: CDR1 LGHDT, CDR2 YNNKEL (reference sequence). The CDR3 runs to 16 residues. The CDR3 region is CASSPRQTRGNTEAFF. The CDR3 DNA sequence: TGTGCCAGCAGCCCCAGACAAACGAGGGGTAACACTGAAGCTTTCTTT.

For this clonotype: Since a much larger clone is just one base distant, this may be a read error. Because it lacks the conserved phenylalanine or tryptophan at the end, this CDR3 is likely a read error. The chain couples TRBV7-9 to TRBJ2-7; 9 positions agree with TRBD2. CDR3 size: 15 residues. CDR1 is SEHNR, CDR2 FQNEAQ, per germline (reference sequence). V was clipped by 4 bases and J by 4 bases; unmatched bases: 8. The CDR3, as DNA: TGTGCCAGCAGCTCGACTAGCGGAAACCCTTACGAGCAGTACTCC. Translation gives CASSSTSGNPYEQYS.

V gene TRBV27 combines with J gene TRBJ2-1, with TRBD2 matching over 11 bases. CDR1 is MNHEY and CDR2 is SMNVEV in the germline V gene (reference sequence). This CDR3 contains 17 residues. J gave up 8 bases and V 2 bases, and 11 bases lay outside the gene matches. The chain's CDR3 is CASSLNPSSGRRDEQFF. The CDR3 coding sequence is TGTGCCAGCAGTTTAAATCCCTCTAGCGGGAGGCGCGATGAGCAGTTCTTC.

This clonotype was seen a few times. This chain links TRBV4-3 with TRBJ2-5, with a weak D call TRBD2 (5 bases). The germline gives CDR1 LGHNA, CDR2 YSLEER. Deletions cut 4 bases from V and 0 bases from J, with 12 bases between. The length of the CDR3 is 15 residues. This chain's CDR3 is CASSLDGSDQETQYF. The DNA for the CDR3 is TGCGCCAGCAGCCTCGACGGTAGCGACCAAGAGACCCAGTACTTC.